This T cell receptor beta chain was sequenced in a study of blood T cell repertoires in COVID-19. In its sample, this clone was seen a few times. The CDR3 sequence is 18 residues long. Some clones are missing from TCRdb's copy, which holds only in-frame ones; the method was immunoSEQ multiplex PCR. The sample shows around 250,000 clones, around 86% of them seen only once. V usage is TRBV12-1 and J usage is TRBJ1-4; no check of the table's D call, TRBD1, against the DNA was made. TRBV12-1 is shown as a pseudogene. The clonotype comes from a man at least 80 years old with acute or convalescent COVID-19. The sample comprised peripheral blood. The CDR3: CASSPDRGWFSANEKLFF. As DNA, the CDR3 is TGTGCCAGCAGCCCTGACAGGGGGTGGTTTTCGGCTAATGAAAAACTGTTTTTT.